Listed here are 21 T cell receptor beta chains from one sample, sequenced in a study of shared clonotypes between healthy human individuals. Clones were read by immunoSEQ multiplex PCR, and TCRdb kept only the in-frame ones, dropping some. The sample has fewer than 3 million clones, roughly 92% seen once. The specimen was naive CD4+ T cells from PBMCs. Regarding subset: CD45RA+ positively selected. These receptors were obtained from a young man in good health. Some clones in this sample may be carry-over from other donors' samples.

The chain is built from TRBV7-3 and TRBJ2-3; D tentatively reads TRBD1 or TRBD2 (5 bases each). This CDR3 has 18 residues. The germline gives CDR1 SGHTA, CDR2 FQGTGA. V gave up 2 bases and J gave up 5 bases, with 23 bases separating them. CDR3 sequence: CASSLGPAGTRMGDTQYF. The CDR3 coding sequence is TGTGCCAGCAGCTTAGGTCCAGCCGGGACCAGAATGGGAGATACGCAGTATTTT.

CDR3 amino acids: CATSRDFEGGNEQFF. CDR3 in DNA: TGTGCCACCAGCAGAGATTTCGAAGGGGGCAATGAGCAGTTCTTC. The chain uses TRBV15 and TRBJ2-1, with D maybe TRBD1 (6 bases). V dropped 0 bases and J dropped 6 bases, with 12 bases sitting between them. CDR3 size: 15 residues. Germline CDR1 reads LNHNV; CDR2 reads YYDKDF (reference sequence). Full variable domain (outside the CDR3, taken from reference TRBV15 and TRBJ2-1): DAMVIQNPRYQVTQFGKPVTLSCSQTLNHNVMYWYQQKSSQAPKLLFHYYDKDFNNEADTPDNFQSRRPNTSFCFLDIRSPGLGDTAMYLCATSRDFEGGNEQFFGPGTRLTVL.

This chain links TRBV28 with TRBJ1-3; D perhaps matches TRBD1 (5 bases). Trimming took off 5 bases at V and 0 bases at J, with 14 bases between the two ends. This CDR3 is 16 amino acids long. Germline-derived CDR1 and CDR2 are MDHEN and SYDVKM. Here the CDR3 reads CASSTQGTYSGNTIYF. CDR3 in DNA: TGTGCCAGCAGTACCCAAGGGACCTACTCTGGAAACACCATATATTTT. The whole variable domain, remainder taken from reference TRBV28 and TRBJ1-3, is DVKVTQSSRYLVKRTGEKVFLECVQDMDHENMFWYRQDPGLGLRLIYFSYDVKMKEKGDIPEGYSVSREKKERFSLILESASTNQTSMYLCASSTQGTYSGNTIYFGEGSWLTVV.

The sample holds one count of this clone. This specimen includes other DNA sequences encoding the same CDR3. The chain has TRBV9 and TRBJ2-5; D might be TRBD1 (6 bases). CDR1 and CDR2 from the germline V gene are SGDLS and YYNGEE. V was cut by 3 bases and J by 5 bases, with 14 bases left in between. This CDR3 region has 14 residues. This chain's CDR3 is CASSEQGTGETQYF. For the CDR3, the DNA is TGTGCCAGCAGCGAGCAGGGGACCGGGGAGACCCAGTACTTC. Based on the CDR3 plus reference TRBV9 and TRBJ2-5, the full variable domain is DSGVTQTPKHLITATGQRVTLRCSPRSGDLSVYWYQQSLDQGLQFLIQYYNGEERAKGNILERFSAQQFPDLHSELNLSSLELGDSALYFCASSEQGTGETQYFGPGTRLLVL.

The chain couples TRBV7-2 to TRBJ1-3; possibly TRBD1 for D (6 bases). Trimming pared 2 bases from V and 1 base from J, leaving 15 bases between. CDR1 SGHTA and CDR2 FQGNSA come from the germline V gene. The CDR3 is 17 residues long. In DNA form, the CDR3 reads TGTGCCAGCAGCTTAAGGTCCCCAACAGGGTCTGGAAACACCATATATTTT. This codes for CASSLRSPTGSGNTIYF.

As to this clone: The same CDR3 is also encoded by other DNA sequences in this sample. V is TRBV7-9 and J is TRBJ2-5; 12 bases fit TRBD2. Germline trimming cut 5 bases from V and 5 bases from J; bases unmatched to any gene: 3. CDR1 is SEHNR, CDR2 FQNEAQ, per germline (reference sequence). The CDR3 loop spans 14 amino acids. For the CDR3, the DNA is TGTGCCAGCAGCCTGGGGACTAGCGGGGAGACCCAGTACTTC. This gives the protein CASSLGTSGETQYF.

The CDR3 sequence: CASSPLWQGHGEQYF. In DNA form, the CDR3 reads TGTGCCAGCAGTCCCCTTTGGCAGGGACACGGCGAGCAGTACTTC. The rearrangement links TRBV27 to TRBJ2-7; TRBD1 is a possible D gene (6 bases). CDR3 length: 15 amino acids. In germline, CDR1 is MNHEY, CDR2 SMNVEV (reference sequence). V was trimmed by 5 bases and J by 6 bases, leaving 20 bases between them.

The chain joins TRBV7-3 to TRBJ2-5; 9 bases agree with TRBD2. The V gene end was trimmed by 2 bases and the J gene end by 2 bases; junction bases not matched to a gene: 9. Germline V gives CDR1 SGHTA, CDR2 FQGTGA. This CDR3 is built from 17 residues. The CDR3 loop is CASSLGYAGGVQETQYF. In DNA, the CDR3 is TGTGCCAGCAGCTTAGGATATGCGGGAGGGGTTCAAGAGACCCAGTACTTC.

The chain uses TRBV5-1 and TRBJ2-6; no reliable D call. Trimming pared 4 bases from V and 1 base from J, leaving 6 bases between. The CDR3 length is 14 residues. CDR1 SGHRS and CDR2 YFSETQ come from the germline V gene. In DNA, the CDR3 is TGCGCCAGCAGCCGCGAGTCTGGGGCCAACGTCCTGACTTTC. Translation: CASSRESGANVLTF.

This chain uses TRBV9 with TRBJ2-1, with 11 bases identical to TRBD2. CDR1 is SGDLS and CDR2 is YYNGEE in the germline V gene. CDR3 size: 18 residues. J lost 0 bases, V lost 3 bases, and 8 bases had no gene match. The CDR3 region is CASSASSGGTSSYNEQFF. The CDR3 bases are TGTGCCAGCAGCGCCTCTAGCGGGGGGACGAGCTCCTACAATGAGCAGTTCTTC.

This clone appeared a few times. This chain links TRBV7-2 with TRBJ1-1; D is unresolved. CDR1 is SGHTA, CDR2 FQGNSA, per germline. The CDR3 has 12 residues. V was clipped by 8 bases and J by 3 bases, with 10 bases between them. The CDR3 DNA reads TGTGCCAGCTGTCGGCGGGACACTGAAGCTTTCTTT. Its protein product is CASCRRDTEAFF. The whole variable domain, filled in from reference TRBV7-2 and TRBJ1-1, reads GAGVSQSPSNKVTEKGKDVELRCDPISGHTALYWYRQSLGQGLEFLIYFQGNSAPDKSGLPSDRFSAERTGGSVSTLTIQRTQQEDSAVYLCASCRRDTEAFFGQGTRLTVV.

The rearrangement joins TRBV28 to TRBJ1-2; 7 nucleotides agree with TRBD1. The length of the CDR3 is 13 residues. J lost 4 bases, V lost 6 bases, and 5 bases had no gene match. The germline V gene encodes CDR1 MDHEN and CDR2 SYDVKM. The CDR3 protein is CASRGTDRYGYTF. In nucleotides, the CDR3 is TGTGCCAGCAGGGGGACAGACCGCTATGGCTACACCTTC.

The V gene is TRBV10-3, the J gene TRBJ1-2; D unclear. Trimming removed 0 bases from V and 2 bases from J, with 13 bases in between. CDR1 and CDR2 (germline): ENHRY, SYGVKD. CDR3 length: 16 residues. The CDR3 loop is CAISESSQLSNYGYTF. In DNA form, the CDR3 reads TGTGCCATCAGTGAGTCTTCACAGCTATCCAACTATGGCTACACCTTC.

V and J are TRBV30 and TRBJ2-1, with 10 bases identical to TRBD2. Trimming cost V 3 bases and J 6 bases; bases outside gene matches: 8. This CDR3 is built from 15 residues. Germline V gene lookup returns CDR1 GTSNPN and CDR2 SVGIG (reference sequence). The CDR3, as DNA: TGTGCCTGGAGGGTAGCGGGAGGACTACTCAATGAGCAGTTCTTC. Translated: CAWRVAGGLLNEQFF.

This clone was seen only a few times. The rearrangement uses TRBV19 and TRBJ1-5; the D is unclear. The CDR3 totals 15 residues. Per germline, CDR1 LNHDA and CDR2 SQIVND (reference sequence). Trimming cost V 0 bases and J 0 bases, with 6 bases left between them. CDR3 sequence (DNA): TGTGCCAGTAGTATAGAAGGGCATAGCAATCAGCCCCAGCATTTT. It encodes CASSIEGHSNQPQHF. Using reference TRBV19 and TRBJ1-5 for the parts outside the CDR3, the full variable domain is DGGITQSPKYLFRKEGQNVTLSCEQNLNHDAMYWYRQDPGQGLRLIYYSQIVNDFQKGDIAEGYSVSREKKESFPLTVTSAQKNPTAFYLCASSIEGHSNQPQHFGDGTRLSIL.

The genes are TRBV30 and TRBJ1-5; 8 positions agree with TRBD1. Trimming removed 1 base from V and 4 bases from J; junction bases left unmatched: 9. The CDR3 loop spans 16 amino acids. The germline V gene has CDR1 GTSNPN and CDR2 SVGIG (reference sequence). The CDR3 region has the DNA TGTGCCTGGAGTGGGGCAACAGGGGGAGGGAATCAGCCCCAGCATTTT. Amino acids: CAWSGATGGGNQPQHF. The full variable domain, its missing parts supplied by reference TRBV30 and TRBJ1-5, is SQTIHQWPATLVQPVGSPLSLECTVEGTSNPNLYWYRQAAGRGLQLLFYSVGIGQISSEVPQNLSASRPQDRQFILSSKKLLLSDSGFYLCAWSGATGGGNQPQHFGDGTRLSIL.

The DNA for the CDR3 is TGTGCCTGGAGTTTCGACGGGACTAGCGGGAGGGACAACCGGGGGGATACGCAGTATTTT. Translating gives CAWSFDGTSGRDNRGDTQYF. The V and J genes are TRBV30 and TRBJ2-3; 16 nucleotides align to TRBD2. Trimming cost V 2 bases and J 6 bases; bases outside gene matches: 17. The germline gives CDR1 GTSNPN, CDR2 SVGIG (reference sequence). The CDR3 extends over 20 amino acids.

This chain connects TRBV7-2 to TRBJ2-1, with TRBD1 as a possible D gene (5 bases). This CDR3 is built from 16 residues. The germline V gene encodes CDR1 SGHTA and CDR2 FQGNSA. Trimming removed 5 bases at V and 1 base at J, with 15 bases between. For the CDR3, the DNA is TGTGCCAGCAGCCACCGCAGGGTCCCTTCCTACAATGAGCAGTTCTTC. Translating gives CASSHRRVPSYNEQFF.

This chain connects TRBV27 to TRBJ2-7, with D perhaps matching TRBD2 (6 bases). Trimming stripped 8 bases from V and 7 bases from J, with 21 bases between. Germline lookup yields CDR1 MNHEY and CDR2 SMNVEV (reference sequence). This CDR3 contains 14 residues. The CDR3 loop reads CASASSAGREEQYF. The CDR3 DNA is TGTGCCAGCGCTTCGTCGGCGGGACGGGAGGAGCAGTACTTC.

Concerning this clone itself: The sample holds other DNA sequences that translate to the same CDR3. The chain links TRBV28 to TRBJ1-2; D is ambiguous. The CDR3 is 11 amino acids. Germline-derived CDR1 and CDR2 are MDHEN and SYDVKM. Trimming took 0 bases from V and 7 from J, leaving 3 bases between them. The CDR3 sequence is CASSLWGGYTF. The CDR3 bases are TGTGCCAGCAGTTTATGGGGTGGCTACACCTTC.

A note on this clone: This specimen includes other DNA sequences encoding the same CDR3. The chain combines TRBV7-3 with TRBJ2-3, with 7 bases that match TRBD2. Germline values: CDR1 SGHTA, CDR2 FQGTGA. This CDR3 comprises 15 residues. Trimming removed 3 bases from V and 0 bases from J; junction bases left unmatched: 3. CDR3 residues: CASSLLAASTDTQYF. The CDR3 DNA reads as TGTGCCAGCAGCTTGCTAGCGGCTAGCACAGATACGCAGTATTTT.